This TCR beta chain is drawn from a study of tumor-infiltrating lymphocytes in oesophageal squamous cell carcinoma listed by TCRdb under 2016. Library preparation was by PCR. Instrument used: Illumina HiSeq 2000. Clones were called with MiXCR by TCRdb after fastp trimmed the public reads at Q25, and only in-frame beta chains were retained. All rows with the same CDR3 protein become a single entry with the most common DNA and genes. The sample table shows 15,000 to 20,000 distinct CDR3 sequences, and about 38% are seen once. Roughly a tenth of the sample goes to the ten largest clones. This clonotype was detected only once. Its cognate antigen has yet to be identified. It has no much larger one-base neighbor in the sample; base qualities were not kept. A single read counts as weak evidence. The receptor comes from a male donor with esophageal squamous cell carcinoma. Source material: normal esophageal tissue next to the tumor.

The nucleotide sequence reads as follows: TGTGCCAGCAGCTCGGACAGACTAAATGAAAAACTGTTTTTT. This codes for CASSSDRLNEKLFF. The V and J segments used are TRBV11-2 and TRBJ1-4; a weak D assignment points to TRBD1 (6 bases agree). Based on the germline V gene, the CDR1 and CDR2 sequences are SGHAT and FQNNGV. V and J lose 4 bases and 5 bases, and a span of 11 bases separates them. The CDR3 starts with the cysteine, ends with the phenylalanine, and has 14 residues. Only the CDR3 portion is preserved as DNA: 42 bases, with reading frame beginning at the first base.